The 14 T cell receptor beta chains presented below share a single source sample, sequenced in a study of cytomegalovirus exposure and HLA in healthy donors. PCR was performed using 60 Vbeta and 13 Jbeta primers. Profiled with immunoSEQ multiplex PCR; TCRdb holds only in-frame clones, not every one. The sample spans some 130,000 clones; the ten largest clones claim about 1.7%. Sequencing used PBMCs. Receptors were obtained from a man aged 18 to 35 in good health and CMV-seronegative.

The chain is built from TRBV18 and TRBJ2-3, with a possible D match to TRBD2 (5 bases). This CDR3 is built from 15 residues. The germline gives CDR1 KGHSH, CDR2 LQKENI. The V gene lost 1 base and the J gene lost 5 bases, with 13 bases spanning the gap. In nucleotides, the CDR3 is TGTGCCAGCTCACCACTAGGCCGGGAAGTAGATACGCAGTATTTT. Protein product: CASSPLGREVDTQYF.

The CDR3 DNA reads as TGTGCCAGCAGTTTAAGCGGAGTCAGGAAATTGAACACTGAAGCTTTCTTT. Translating gives CASSLSGVRKLNTEAFF. V is TRBV27 and J is TRBJ1-1; unclear D gene. The V gene lost 2 bases and the J gene lost 0 bases, with 16 bases spanning the gap. CDR1 and CDR2 (germline): MNHEY, SMNVEV (reference sequence). This CDR3 is built from 17 residues.

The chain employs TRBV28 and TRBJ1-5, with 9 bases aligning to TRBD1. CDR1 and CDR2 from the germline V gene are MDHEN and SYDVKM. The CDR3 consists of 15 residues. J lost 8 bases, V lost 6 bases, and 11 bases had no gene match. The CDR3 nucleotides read TGTGCCAGCAGGGGTCGGACAGGGGAGGTGGAGCCCCAGCATTTT. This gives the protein CASRGRTGEVEPQHF.

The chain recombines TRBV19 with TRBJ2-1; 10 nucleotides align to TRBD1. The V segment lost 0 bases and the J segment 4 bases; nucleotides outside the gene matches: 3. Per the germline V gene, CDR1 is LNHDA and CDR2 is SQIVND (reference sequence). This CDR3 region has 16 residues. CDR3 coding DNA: TGTGCCAGTAGTATAGATGACAGGGGGCGATACAATGAGCAGTTCTTC. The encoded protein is CASSIDDRGRYNEQFF.

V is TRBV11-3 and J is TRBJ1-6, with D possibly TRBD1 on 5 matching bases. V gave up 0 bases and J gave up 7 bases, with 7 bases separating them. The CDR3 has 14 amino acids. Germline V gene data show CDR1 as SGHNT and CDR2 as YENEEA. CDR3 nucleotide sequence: TGTGCCAGCAGCTTAGATCCAGGGAATTCACCCCTCCACTTT. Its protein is CASSLDPGNSPLHF.

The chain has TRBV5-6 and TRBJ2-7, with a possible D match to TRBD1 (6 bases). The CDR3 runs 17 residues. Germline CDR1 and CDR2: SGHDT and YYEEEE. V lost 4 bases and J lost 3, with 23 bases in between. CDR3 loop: CASSQAGAGAISYEQYF. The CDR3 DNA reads TGTGCCAGCAGCCAGGCCGGGGCAGGGGCCATTAGCTACGAGCAGTACTTC.

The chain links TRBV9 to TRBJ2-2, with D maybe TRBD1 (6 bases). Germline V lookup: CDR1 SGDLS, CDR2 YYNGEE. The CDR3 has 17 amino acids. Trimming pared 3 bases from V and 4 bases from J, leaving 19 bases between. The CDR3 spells CASSGSRDTGSTGELFF. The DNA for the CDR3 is TGTGCCAGCAGCGGGTCCCGGGACACCGGATCCACCGGGGAGCTGTTTTTT.

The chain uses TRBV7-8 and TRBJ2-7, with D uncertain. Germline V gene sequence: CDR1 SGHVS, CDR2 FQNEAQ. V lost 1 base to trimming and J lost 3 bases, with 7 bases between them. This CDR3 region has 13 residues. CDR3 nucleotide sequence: TGTGCCAGCAGCTTAGGGCGGATCTACGAGCAGTACTTC. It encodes CASSLGRIYEQYF.

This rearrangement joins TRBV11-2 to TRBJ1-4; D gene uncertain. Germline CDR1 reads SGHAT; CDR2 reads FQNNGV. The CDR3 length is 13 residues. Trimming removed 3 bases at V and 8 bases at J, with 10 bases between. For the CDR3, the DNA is TGTGCCAGCAGCTTGCCGGGGTTGGAAAAACTGTTTTTT. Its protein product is CASSLPGLEKLFF.

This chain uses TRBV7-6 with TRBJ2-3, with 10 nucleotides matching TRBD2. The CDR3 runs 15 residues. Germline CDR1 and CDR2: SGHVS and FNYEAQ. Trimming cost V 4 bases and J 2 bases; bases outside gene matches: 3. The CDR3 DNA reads TGTGCCAGCAGCTCCGGACTAGCGGACACAGATACGCAGTATTTT. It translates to CASSSGLADTDTQYF. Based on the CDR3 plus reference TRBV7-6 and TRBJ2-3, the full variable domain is GAGVSQSPRYKVTKRGQDVALRCDPISGHVSLYWYRQALGQGPEFLTYFNYEAQQDKSGLPNDRFSAERPEGSISTLTIQRTEQRDSAMYRCASSSGLADTDTQYFGPGTRLTVL.

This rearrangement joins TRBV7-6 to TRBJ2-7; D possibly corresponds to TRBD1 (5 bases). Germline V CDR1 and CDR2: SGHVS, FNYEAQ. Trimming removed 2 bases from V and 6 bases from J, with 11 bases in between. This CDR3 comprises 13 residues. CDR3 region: CASSLSGQREQYF. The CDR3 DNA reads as TGTGCCAGCAGCTTATCCGGACAACGCGAGCAGTACTTC.

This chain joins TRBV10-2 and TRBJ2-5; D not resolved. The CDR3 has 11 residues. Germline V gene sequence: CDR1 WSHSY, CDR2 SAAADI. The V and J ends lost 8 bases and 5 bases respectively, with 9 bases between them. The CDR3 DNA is TGCGCCAGCCGGCAGACTGAGACCCAGTACTTC. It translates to CASRQTETQYF.

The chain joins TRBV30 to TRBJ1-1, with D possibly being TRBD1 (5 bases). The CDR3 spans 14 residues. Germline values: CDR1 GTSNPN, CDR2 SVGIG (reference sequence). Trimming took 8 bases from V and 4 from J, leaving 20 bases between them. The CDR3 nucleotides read TGTGCCGGGATGGACGCAGGGTCGGTCACTGAAGCTTTCTTT. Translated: CAGMDAGSVTEAFF.

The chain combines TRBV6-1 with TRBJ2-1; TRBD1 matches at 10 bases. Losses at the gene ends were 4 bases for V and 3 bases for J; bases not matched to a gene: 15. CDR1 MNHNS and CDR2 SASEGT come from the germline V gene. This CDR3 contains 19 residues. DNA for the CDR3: TGTGCCAGCAGTGCTCCGGGACAGGGGAGTAGAGGTGACTACAATGAGCAGTTCTTC. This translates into CASSAPGQGSRGDYNEQFF.